Below, 9 T cell receptor beta chains from the same sample are listed, as sequenced in a study of cytomegalovirus exposure and HLA in healthy donors. 13 Jbeta primers and 60 Vbeta primers were used for the PCR. Assay used: immunoSEQ multiplex PCR; TCRdb lists only in-frame clones, some missing. The data contain 130,000 or so clones, roughly 70% of them singletons. The sample taken for sequencing was PBMCs. These receptors all stem from a man aged 35-49 years in good health and CMV-seropositive.

J is TRBJ1-3 and V is TRBV19; 8 nucleotides match TRBD1. Trimming removed 3 bases from V and 6 bases from J; junction bases left unmatched: 10. CDR1 is LNHDA, CDR2 SQIVND, per germline (reference sequence). The CDR3 is 16 residues long. CDR3 region: CASSIFVGQGENTIYF. The CDR3 DNA is TGTGCCAGTAGTATCTTTGTTGGACAGGGCGAAAACACCATATATTTT.

This rearrangement joins TRBV11-2 to TRBJ2-1; weak D call: TRBD2 (6 bases). Germline-derived CDR1 and CDR2 are SGHAT and FQNNGV. V gave up 3 bases and J gave up 5 bases, with 11 bases separating them. This CDR3 is 14 amino acids long. The CDR3 reads CASSFRWGDNEQFF. DNA of the CDR3: TGTGCCAGCAGCTTTAGGTGGGGGGACAATGAGCAGTTCTTC.

This chain joins TRBV4-2 and TRBJ2-3, with D maybe TRBD2 (5 bases). Germline CDR1 and CDR2: LGHNA and YNFKEQ. Between the trimmed V and J ends, which lost 0 bases and 1 base, there was a span of 11 bases. This CDR3 region has 16 residues. The CDR3 nucleotides read TGTGCCAGCAGCCAAGAAGCGGTACCCCGCACAGATACGCAGTATTTT. Translating it yields CASSQEAVPRTDTQYF.

For the CDR3, the DNA is TGTGCCAGCAGCCTTACGAGAATCGGCCGGGACAGGGACTACGAGCAGTACTTC. Residues: CASSLTRIGRDRDYEQYF. The genes are TRBV4-2 and TRBJ2-7; TRBD1 matches 9 bases. V lost 4 bases to trimming and J lost 3 bases; unmatched junction nucleotides: 16. This CDR3 is built from 18 residues. The germline CDR1 and CDR2 sequences are LGHNA and YNFKEQ.

J is TRBJ1-2 and V is TRBV27, with D maybe TRBD1 (6 bases). CDR3 length: 14 residues. The germline CDR1 and CDR2 sequences are MNHEY and SMNVEV (reference sequence). The V end lost 3 bases, the J end lost 8 bases, and 16 bases lay between the germline ends. CDR3 DNA: TGTGCCAGCAGTTTCCTGGGACAATCGGGGGGCTACACCTTC. Its protein product is CASSFLGQSGGYTF.

This clone occurred a few times. Since a far larger clone is one base different, this is likely a read error. Different DNA sequences within this sample yield the same CDR3. This rearrangement joins TRBV7-9 to TRBJ2-3; TRBD2 matches 7 bases. The length of the CDR3 is 16 residues. From germline, CDR1 is SEHNR and CDR2 FQNEAQ (reference sequence). The CDR3 loop is CASSTTREGLADTQYF. In DNA form, the CDR3 reads TGTGCTAGCAGCACTACAAGGGAGGGGCTTGCGGATACGCAGTATTTT.

This clone was seen a single time. One end of the junction is discordant with germline, which a read error may explain. The rearrangement uses TRBV28 and TRBJ1-2; D perhaps matches TRBD1 (6 bases). The CDR3 length is 15 residues. Germline V CDR1 and CDR2: MDHEN, SYDVKM. CDR3 nucleotide sequence: TGTGCCGGCAGTTTATTGGGAACAGGGAACTATGGCTACACCTTC. Protein: CAGSLLGTGNYGYTF.

This clone showed up just a few times. This rearrangement joins TRBV25-1 to TRBJ1-4; D may be TRBD1 (5 bases). The CDR3 spans 14 residues. CDR1 MGHDK and CDR2 SYGVNS come from the germline V gene. Trimming shortened V by 3 bases and J by 7 bases, and 12 bases separated the two germline ends. CDR3 residues: CASSDGGLIEKLFF. CDR3 nucleotide sequence: TGTGCCAGCAGTGATGGGGGACTAATTGAAAAACTGTTTTTT.

V and J are TRBV7-9 and TRBJ1-5, with D possibly being TRBD1 (6 bases). Germline CDR1 SEHNR, CDR2 FQNEAQ (reference sequence). The CDR3 sequence is 16 residues long. Between the trimmed V and J ends, which lost 6 bases and 3 bases, there was a span of 18 bases. CDR3 protein: CASSQFVAGANQPQHF. For the CDR3, the DNA is TGTGCCAGCAGTCAATTCGTGGCAGGGGCCAATCAGCCCCAGCATTTT. Based on the CDR3 plus reference TRBV7-9 and TRBJ1-5, the full variable domain is DTGVSQNPRHKITKRGQNVTFRCDPISEHNRLYWYRQTLGQGPEFLTYFQNEAQLEKSRLLSDRFSAERPKGSFSTLEIQRTEQGDSAMYLCASSQFVAGANQPQHFGDGTRLSIL.